This T cell receptor (beta chain) comes out of a study of graft-versus-host responses after intestinal transplantation. Looking at the study overall: Isolated intestinal, liver-intestinal, or multivisceral transplants were what recipients had. Among the recipients, all got anti-thymocyte globulin induction and then tacrolimus and steroids for approximately 3 years. Overall study results and limits: Early declines in HvG clones that occurred post-transplant were associated with peak circulating GvH clone levels. GvH clones surfaced in recipient marrow, some emerging earlier in ileum or blood.

This CDR3 spans 16 amino acids. Germline-derived CDR1 and CDR2 are MGHRA and YSYEKL. The V gene end was trimmed by 4 bases and the J gene end by 0 bases; junction bases not matched to a gene: 5. Clones were sequenced by immunoSEQ multiplex PCR, and TCRdb holds only the in-frame ones, with some missing. Of tens of thousands of clones listed, under 95% are singletons. This clone showed up just once. The target antigen is unknown. Sample: unstimulated CD8+ T cells sorted from spleen or lymph node cells, taken before intestinal transplant. The receptor comes from a human donor who received an intestinal transplant. This chain uses TRBV4-1 with TRBJ1-3; 8 bases are a match to TRBD1. The CDR3 coding sequence is TGCGCCAGCAGCCGACTGGGACAGGCCTCTGGAAACACCATATATTTT. Translating gives CASSRLGQASGNTIYF.